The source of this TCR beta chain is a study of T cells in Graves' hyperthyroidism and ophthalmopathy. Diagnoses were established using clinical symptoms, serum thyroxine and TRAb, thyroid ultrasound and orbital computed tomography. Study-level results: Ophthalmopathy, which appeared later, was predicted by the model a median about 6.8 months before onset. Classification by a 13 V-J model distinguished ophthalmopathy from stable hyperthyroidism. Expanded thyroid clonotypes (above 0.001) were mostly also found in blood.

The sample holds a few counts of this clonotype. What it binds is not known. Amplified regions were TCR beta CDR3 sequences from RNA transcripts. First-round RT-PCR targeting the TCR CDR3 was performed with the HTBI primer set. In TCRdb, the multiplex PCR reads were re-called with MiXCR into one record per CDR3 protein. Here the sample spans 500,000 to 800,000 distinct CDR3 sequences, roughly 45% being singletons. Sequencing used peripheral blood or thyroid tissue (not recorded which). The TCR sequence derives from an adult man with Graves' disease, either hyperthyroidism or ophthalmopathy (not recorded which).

As DNA, the CDR3 is TGCGCCAGCAGCTTGGTCCCAGGGCAGAACACTGAAGCTTTCTTT. Translated: CASSLVPGQNTEAFF. This chain uses TRBV5-1 with TRBJ1-1, with D perhaps TRBD1 (5 bases). The CDR3 length is 15 residues. V was clipped by 0 bases and J by 1 base, with 10 bases between them. Germline-derived CDR1 and CDR2 are SGHRS and YFSETQ. Drawing the rest from reference TRBV5-1 and TRBJ1-1, the complete variable domain is KAGVTQTPRYLIKTRGQQVTLSCSPISGHRSVSWYQQTPGQGLQFLFEYFSETQRNKGNFPGRFSGRQFSNSRSEMNVSTLELGDSALYLCASSLVPGQNTEAFFGQGTRLTVV.